This TCR beta chain appears in the sequencing data of a study of Tregs in tolerant kidney transplant recipients. In the case of this clone: The read ends 3 residues shy of where the CDR3 ends; the end is completed using the germline J gene. Other DNA sequences in this specimen translate into the identical CDR3.

Sequencing used immunoSEQ multiplex PCR; TCRdb keeps in-frame clones, though not all of them. The repertoire table contains 30,000 to 35,000 clones. This CDR3 region has 18 residues. V gave up 6 bases and J gave up 2 bases; unmatched junction bases: 13. Germline V gene lookup returns CDR1 KGHSH and CDR2 LQKENI. This sample comprised CD8+ T cells from blood, obtained before the transplant. This sequence joins TRBV18 and TRBJ2-4; TRBD2 matches 10 bases. This clonotype originated in a human donor who received a combined kidney and bone marrow transplant. The part of the CDR3 DNA that was read is TGTGCCAGCTCCCCCCAATTTAGCGGGGGGAGGTCCAAAAACATT. Its translation: CASSPQFSGGRSKNI. The CDR3, in full, reads CASSPQFSGGRSKNIQYF.